These T cell receptor beta chains were read from a single sample in a study of shared clonotypes between healthy human individuals. Profiled with immunoSEQ multiplex PCR; TCRdb holds only in-frame clones, not every one. Among 1.5 million to 2.5 million clones listed, about 95% were seen once. Source material: naive CD8+ T cells sorted from blood. These receptors came from a man aged 18 to 30 in good health. The CDR3 runs from the conserved cysteine through the conserved F or W. Each record gives: clone size, V gene, D gene, J gene, CDR3 protein, CDR3 DNA. The D gene is left open where the match is weak. Part of the rows lack a size; the others show once, few, many or a class for expanded clones.

few	TRBV5-4	NA	TRBJ1-6	CASSWDESSPLHF	TGTGCCAGCAGCTGGGACGAGAGTTCACCCCTCCACTTT
NA	TRBV4-3	TRBD1	TRBJ1-5	CASSQEAWTGFNQPQHF	TGCGCCAGCAGCCAAGAGGCCTGGACAGGGTTCAATCAGCCCCAGCATTTT
NA	TRBV4-1	NA	TRBJ2-7	CASSQRDSPSSYEQYF	TGCGCCAGCAGCCAGAGGGACTCTCCGAGCTCCTACGAGCAGTACTTC
NA	TRBV27	NA	TRBJ1-1	CASSLSRDTEAFF	TGTGCCAGCAGTTTATCACGGGACACTGAAGCTTTCTTT
NA	TRBV11-2	NA	TRBJ2-7	CASSSTGYEQYF	TGTGCCAGCAGCTCGACAGGTTACGAGCAGTACTTC
NA	TRBV9	NA	TRBJ1-1	CASSVAWGSEAFF	TGTGCCAGCAGCGTAGCGTGGGGGTCAGAAGCTTTCTTT
NA	TRBV5-1	NA	TRBJ2-2	CASSLHAGELFF	TGCGCCAGCAGCTTGCACGCCGGGGAGCTGTTTTTT
NA	TRBV29-1	TRBD1	TRBJ1-4	CSVDTGATDQKLFF	TGCAGCGTTGACACAGGGGCCACAGACCAAAAACTGTTTTTT
NA	TRBV27	TRBD2	TRBJ2-1	CASSAGGPSNEQFF	TGTGCCAGCAGTGCGGGAGGGCCCTCGAATGAGCAGTTCTTC
NA	TRBV9	NA	TRBJ2-1	CASSVALAIYNEQFF	TGTGCCAGCAGCGTGGCCCTAGCGATTTACAATGAGCAGTTCTTC
NA	TRBV9	NA	TRBJ1-2	CASSVEGRHYGYTF	TGTGCCAGCAGCGTAGAAGGACGGCACTATGGCTACACCTTC
NA	TRBV11-3	NA	TRBJ1-3	CASSPTFSTGNTIYF	TGTGCCAGCAGCCCGACGTTCTCAACTGGAAACACCATATATTTT
NA	TRBV10-1	TRBD1	TRBJ1-1	CASSEVGTGDYAEAFF	TGCGCCAGCAGTGAGGTAGGGACAGGGGATTACGCTGAAGCTTTCTTT
NA	TRBV28	NA	TRBJ2-7	CASSFRLGDEQYF	TGTGCCAGCAGTTTTCGCCTCGGGGACGAGCAGTACTTC
NA	TRBV7-3	NA	TRBJ2-1	CASSPSGPDNEQFF	TGTGCCAGCAGCCCCTCGGGGCCGGACAATGAGCAGTTCTTC
NA	TRBV7-8	TRBD1	TRBJ2-7	CASSLVAPGDRGLISSYEQYF	TGTGCCAGCAGCTTAGTCGCTCCCGGGGACAGGGGGCTCATTAGCTCCTACGAGCAGTACTTC
NA	TRBV28	NA	TRBJ2-7	CASSLTQGWAYEQYF	TGTGCCAGCAGTTTAACACAGGGTTGGGCCTACGAGCAGTACTTC
NA	TRBV7-9	NA	TRBJ1-2	CASSLDTGSNYGYTF	TGTGCCAGCAGCTTAGACACAGGCAGTAACTATGGCTACACCTTC
NA	TRBV4-1	TRBD2	TRBJ2-1	CASSPPTSGGPEQFF	TGCGCCAGCAGCCCCCCCACTAGCGGGGGGCCTGAGCAGTTCTTC
NA	TRBV7-9	NA	TRBJ2-1	CASSFLAGGVRNNEQFF	TGTGCCAGCAGCTTTTTAGCAGGGGGGGTTCGTAACAATGAGCAGTTCTTC
NA	TRBV4-1	NA	TRBJ1-1	CASSQDRDLGNTEAFF	TGCGCCAGCAGCCAAGATCGGGATCTAGGAAACACTGAAGCTTTCTTT
NA	TRBV28	TRBD2	TRBJ2-5	CASSWTSGGARETQYF	TGTGCCAGCAGCTGGACTAGCGGGGGGGCCAGGGAGACCCAGTACTTC
NA	TRBV7-9	NA	TRBJ1-1	CASSGWGPANTEAFF	TGTGCCAGCAGCGGTTGGGGGCCCGCGAACACTGAAGCTTTCTTT
NA	TRBV9	NA	TRBJ2-3	CATSEGGGTDTQYF	TGTGCCACTTCTGAGGGCGGGGGCACAGATACGCAGTATTTT
NA	TRBV7-6	TRBD2	TRBJ2-1	CASSLGSAGGGNEQFF	TGTGCCAGCAGCTTAGGTTCAGCGGGAGGGGGGAATGAGCAGTTCTTC
once	TRBV29-1	TRBD2	TRBJ2-7	CSVEGGPVSPYEQYF	TGCAGCGTTGAGGGAGGGCCGGTCTCTCCCTACGAGCAGTACTTC
NA	TRBV6-4	NA	TRBJ2-1	CASSDGGMGYNEQFF	TGTGCCAGCAGTGACGGGGGTATGGGATACAATGAGCAGTTCTTC
NA	TRBV28	NA	TRBJ2-1	CASRADRDLGGEQFF	TGTGCCAGCAGAGCCGACCGGGACCTTGGGGGTGAGCAGTTCTTC
NA	TRBV6-5	NA	TRBJ2-1	CASSYAALGNEQFF	TGTGCCAGCAGTTACGCCGCCCTTGGCAATGAGCAGTTCTTC